The entry below describes one T cell receptor beta chain. This record comes from a study of shared clonotypes between healthy human individuals. The protocol was immunoSEQ multiplex PCR, while the TCRdb copy is restricted to in-frame clones and leaves out a portion. The sample consists of some 1.4 million clones, roughly 96% of them appearing once. Germline V gives CDR1 LNHNV, CDR2 YYDKDF (reference sequence). Trimming pared 0 bases from V and 2 bases from J, leaving 12 bases between. This CDR3 has 16 residues. The genes are TRBV15 and TRBJ2-3, with D possibly being TRBD1 or TRBD2 (6 bases each). The sample consisted of naive CD4+ T cells sorted from blood. As to subset: CD45RA+ positively selected. The TCR comes from a man younger than 40 in good health. CDR3 loop: CATSRDIGGYTDTQYF. The CDR3 region has the DNA TGTGCCACCAGCAGAGATATCGGGGGCTACACAGATACGCAGTATTTT.